This note documents a single T cell receptor (beta chain) sequence. Its antigen has not been determined. Per-base qualities were not stored, and no clone one base away is much larger. The data were obtained in a study of shared clonotypes between healthy human individuals (dated by TCRdb to 2019 to 2021). A note on the overall study: A couple of women and a few men aged 18 to 49 years were included in the cohort. Per donor, leukapheresis produced somewhere between about 0.9 and 9.5 billion PBMCs. Blood TCR repertoires of a handful of healthy adults were deeply sequenced to estimate repertoire size and the extent of clonotype sharing between individuals. For each donor, CD4 naive and CD4 memory were each given three plates, CD8 naive was given two plates, and CD8 memory was given one plate. To increase sequencing depth and limit assay-specific biases, TCR repertoire library preparation and sequencing were carried out by different laboratories using diverse techniques.

Beyond this particular receptor, the publication reports: Higher generation probabilities were observed for clonotypes shared by all four sorted-subset donors than for non-shared clonotypes. Because the study included only a small number of donors, the genetic and exposure-history diversity represented was limited. Pairwise subsampling indicated that sequencing depth was expected to affect the degree of clonotype sharing among donors. Incomplete sequencing was indicated by rarefaction of sorted-subset datasets, despite the large sequencing depth. Sampling was restricted to blood, and TCR repertoires in tissue are likely to differ from TCR repertoires in blood. Naive subsets generally had larger estimated clonotype richness than memory subsets. About 4.5% of naive CD4, 3.5% of naive CD8, 2.3% of memory CD4, and over 0.35% of memory CD8 clonotypes were shared across several donors.

CD8 naive samples consisted of CD45RO-negative cells that were positively selected for CCR7, yielding a CD45RA+CCR7+ population without TemRA cells. Healthy HIV-negative adults with no recently reported acute infections or vaccinations were included as donors. Every donor was a Caucasian adult residing in Nashville, Tennessee, USA. After blood collection by leukapheresis, PBMCs were isolated using Ficoll-Histopaque density gradient centrifugation and then cryopreserved in the vapor phase of liquid nitrogen. Purity and quantity of every magnetically sorted T cell population were checked by analytical flow cytometry. From each sorted fraction, genomic DNA was isolated and quantified by UV absorbance on a Nanodrop 2000c. The cysteine opens and the phenylalanine closes a CDR3 of 14 amino acids. The retained sequence is limited to the CDR3, 42 bases, with the frame set at the first base. The junction carries 16 bases between V and J, which are trimmed by 4 bases and 6 bases respectively. The germline V gene supplies CDR1 MDHEN and CDR2 SYDVKM.

Using the deep immunoSEQ assay, TCR CDR3 regions were amplified from genomic DNA by multiplex PCR. Extracted genomic DNA from each cell subset was distributed evenly across all wells of several immunoSEQ 96-well plates, and each plate was treated as a replicate. Each replicate PCR for sorted subsets received roughly 0.2 ug genomic DNA, equal to roughly 29,000 T cell genomes. The purified libraries were quantified using a Qubit 3.0 fluorometer, sized with a Bioanalyzer 2100, and then quantified again using the KAPA Library Quantification kit. A separate single-read 150-cycle Illumina NextSeq 550 flow cell was used to sequence each immunoSEQ 96-well plate. The original methods were these. Because only junctional sequences without quality scores were contained in the immunoSEQ output, filtering matching that applied to full-length reads could not be performed. Sequences were annotated with PyIR, a Python wrapper for IgBLAST v1.9, using IMGT germline references to assign V/J genes and CDR3. Reads were filtered out if the reads had weak V/J assignments (E-value above 1e-6), no CDR3, stop codons, out-of-frame junctions, or ambiguous translated residues. V3J clonotypes were defined as sequences sharing an identical inferred V gene, J gene, and CDR3 amino acid sequence. To compute the percentage overlap between repertoires, the number of shared unique clonotypes was divided by the size of the smaller repertoire. Three approaches were used to assess repertoire richness: RTK rarefaction, the Chao1 estimator, and Recon v2.1 estimates of unobserved clonotypes. OLGA was used to compute generation probabilities for all TCRbeta clonotypes that the gDNA method yielded from a few donors. Imported from immuneACCESS, the table was reduced by TCRdb to in-frame sequences with V and J called. These copies leave out some clones; in studies compared against another copy, an unresolved V gene accounts for under half, and the cause of the remainder is not known. Clone size and the V and J calls come from that table; the DNA yielded D and trimming. This sample has hundreds of thousands of clones in its table, and about 91% of those were observed once. Roughly 22% of the sample is held by the ten biggest clonotypes.

The receptor's source is a man under 40 in good health. Sequenced sample: naive CD8+ T cells sorted from blood. Read against the paper, the sample's cell subset or site label means: CD45RA+CCR7+. In this chain, TRBV28 is recombined with TRBJ2-7; the D gene lacks a confident call. The CDR3 region has the sequence CASSSRDQDPEQYF. In nucleotides, the sequence is TGTGCCAGCAGTTCCCGAGACCAAGACCCCGAGCAGTACTTC. With all but the CDR3 taken from the reference TRBV28 and TRBJ2-7 genes, the full variable domain is: DVKVTQSSRYLVKRTGEKVFLECVQDMDHENMFWYRQDPGLGLRLIYFSYDVKMKEKGDIPEGYSVSREKKERFSLILESASTNQTSMYLCASSSRDQDPEQYFGPGTRLTVT.